Listed here are 7 T cell receptor beta chains from one sample, sequenced in a study of shared clonotypes between healthy human individuals. Data came from immunoSEQ multiplex PCR; TCRdb stores just in-frame clones and leaves some out. Of 600,000 to 750,000 clones in the sample, around 72% were seen once. The sequenced sample was memory CD4+ T cells sorted from blood. Subset: CD45RA-negative fraction. All receptors derive from a woman in her twenties or thirties in good health.

J is TRBJ2-1 and V is TRBV19, with D unclear. The CDR3 has 14 residues. Trimming stripped 1 base from V and 3 bases from J, with 7 bases between. The germline V gene has CDR1 LNHDA and CDR2 SQIVND (reference sequence). The DNA of the CDR3 is TGTGCCAGTAGTATAGGGGGATTCTACAATGAGCAGTTCTTC. It encodes CASSIGGFYNEQFF.

The rearrangement uses TRBV5-6 and TRBJ1-2; no clear D. The germline CDR1 and CDR2 sequences are SGHDT and YYEEEE. Trimming took 1 base from V and 4 from J, leaving 11 bases between them. CDR3 length: 14 residues. This CDR3 is CASSLNRRAYGYTF. CDR3 bases: TGTGCCAGCAGCTTGAATCGAAGGGCCTATGGCTACACCTTC.

The J gene is TRBJ1-4, the V gene TRBV6-1; D unclear. The length of the CDR3 is 15 residues. Looked up from germline, CDR1 is MNHNS and CDR2 is SASEGT. V lost 4 bases, J lost 8 bases, and 17 bases lay in between. The CDR3 DNA sequence: TGTGCCAGCAGTGGGACGGCCCTCTCGCCCGAAAAACTGTTTTTT. Its translation: CASSGTALSPEKLFF.

The chain carries TRBV20-1 and TRBJ1-4; 7 bases align to TRBD1. Losses at the gene ends were 5 bases for V and 7 bases for J; bases not matched to a gene: 1. The germline V gene encodes CDR1 DFQATT and CDR2 SNEGSKA (reference sequence). The CDR3 spans 11 residues. DNA for the CDR3: TGCAGTGCTTACAGGGGTGAAAAACTGTTTTTT. Translating gives CSAYRGEKLFF.

This clone was detected ten times or more. This sequence joins TRBV2 and TRBJ2-7; a weak D match, TRBD2 (6 bases). V lost 7 bases and J lost 3, with 13 bases in between. The germline CDR1 and CDR2 sequences are SNHLY and FYNNEI. This CDR3 region has 13 residues. The CDR3 region is CASNRDGSYEQYF. The CDR3 nucleotides read TGTGCCAGCAACCGGGACGGGAGCTACGAGCAGTACTTC.

As regards this clone: The identical CDR3 is also encoded by other nucleotide sequences in the sample. J is TRBJ2-1 and V is TRBV11-2; TRBD1 aligns across 7 bases. The CDR3 length is 14 residues. In germline, CDR1 is SGHAT, CDR2 FQNNGV. The V and J ends lost 4 bases and 4 bases, in that order; junction bases with no gene match: 4. In nucleotides, the CDR3 is TGTGCCAGCAGCTCGGGACAGAATTACAATGAGCAGTTCTTC. The encoded protein is CASSSGQNYNEQFF.

V and J are TRBV5-1 and TRBJ2-1; D unclear. This CDR3 comprises 13 residues. Germline V CDR1 and CDR2: SGHRS, YFSETQ. Between the trimmed V and J ends, which lost 0 bases and 8 bases, there was a span of 9 bases. As DNA, the CDR3 is TGCGCCAGCAGCTTGGCCAGCCGAGATGAGCAGTTCTTC. It encodes CASSLASRDEQFF.